The clone carrying this T cell receptor (beta chain) was recorded only once. Its antigen remains unidentified. The CDR3 consists of 14 residues. Germline lookup yields CDR1 SGHTA and CDR2 FQGNSA. V gave up 6 bases and J gave up 6 bases; unmatched junction bases: 6. The record originates from a study of T cells in tuberculosis. Study results and caveats: Shorter CDR3-alpha in active tuberculosis partly drove smaller distances. Classification accuracy was roughly 87% (AUROC over 0.85) with the GMM-specific repertoire. Selection depended on which cryopreserved specimens were available.

Libraries were prepared by immunoSEQ multiplex PCR; TCRdb keeps only in-frame clonotypes and omits some of them. This table has 40,000 to 50,000 clones, roughly 96% appearing once. The V gene is TRBV7-2, the J gene TRBJ2-1, with TRBD2 identical over 9 bases. The source is a donor between 10 and 35 years old with latent tuberculosis or without tuberculosis infection. The sequencing input was PBMCs. CDR3 loop: CASSPSGEFNEQFF. The CDR3 DNA follows: TGTGCCAGCAGTCCTAGCGGGGAGTTCAATGAGCAGTTCTTC.